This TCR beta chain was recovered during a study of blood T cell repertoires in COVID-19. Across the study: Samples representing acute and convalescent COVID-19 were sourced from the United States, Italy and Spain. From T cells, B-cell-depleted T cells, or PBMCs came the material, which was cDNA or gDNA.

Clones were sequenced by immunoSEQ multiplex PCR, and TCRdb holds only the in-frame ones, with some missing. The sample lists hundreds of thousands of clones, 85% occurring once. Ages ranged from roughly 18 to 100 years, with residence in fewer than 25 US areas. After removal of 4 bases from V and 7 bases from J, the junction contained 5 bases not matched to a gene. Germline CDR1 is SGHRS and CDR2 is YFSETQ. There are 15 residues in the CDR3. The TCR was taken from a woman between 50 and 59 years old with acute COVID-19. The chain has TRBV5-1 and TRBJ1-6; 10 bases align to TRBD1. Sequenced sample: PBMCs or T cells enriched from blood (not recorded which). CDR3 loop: CASSLRTGGNSPLHF. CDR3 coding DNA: TGCGCCAGCAGCCTAAGGACAGGGGGAAATTCACCCCTCCACTTT.